This TCR beta chain was recovered during a study of cytomegalovirus exposure and HLA in healthy donors. Trimming stripped 6 bases from V and 7 bases from J, with 16 bases between. CDR1 and CDR2 from the germline V gene are SGHVS and FQNEAQ. The CDR3 extends over 14 amino acids. As for this clone: Its antigen is unidentified.

PCR primers comprised 60 Vbeta and 13 Jbeta primers. The data were produced by immunoSEQ multiplex PCR, yet TCRdb's version contains in-frame clones alone and is incomplete. The sample has 210,000 or so clones, about 85% seen once; the top ten hold roughly 10%. Whole-study results and caveats: Later analysis identified about 18,000 TCR beta sequences associated with HLA alleles, using a false discovery rate threshold of 0.05. There were 164 TCR beta chains listed as cytomegalovirus-associated. TRBV6-2, TRBV6-3 and other indistinguishable V segments were excluded.

Each donor was healthy, and each was a bone marrow donor. The receptor was isolated from a woman aged 45-59 years in good health and CMV-seropositive. This chain joins TRBV7-8 and TRBJ2-1, with D tentatively TRBD1 (6 bases). Sequences were obtained from PBMCs. CDR3 amino acids: CASSRTVLGNEQFF. CDR3 sequence (DNA): TGTGCCAGCAGTCGGACAGTTTTGGGGAATGAGCAGTTCTTC. The full variable domain, in which reference TRBV7-8 and TRBJ2-1 provide the parts outside the CDR3, is GAGVSQSPRYKVAKRGQDVALRCDPISGHVSLFWYQQALGQGPEFLTYFQNEAQLDKSGLPSDRFFAERPEGSVSTLKIQRTQQEDSAVYLCASSRTVLGNEQFFGPGTRLTVL.